This T cell receptor (beta chain) is drawn from a study of T cell responses to AZD1222 COVID-19 vaccine. Clones were read by immunoSEQ multiplex PCR, and TCRdb kept only the in-frame ones, dropping some. In the table there are about 100,000 clones, 88% of which are singletons. There are 15 residues in the CDR3. CDR1 and CDR2 (germline): LNHDA, SQIVND (reference sequence). The ends were cut back, 5 bases at V and 4 bases at J, with 17 bases in the middle. The TCR sequence derives from an adult in good health. This sample comprised peripheral blood, obtained on day 0 of AZD1222 vaccination. The chain joins TRBV19 to TRBJ1-1; D is ambiguous. The CDR3 region has the DNA TGTGCCAGTAGTCTCTGGGGTAGGGCGGGCACTGAAGCTTTCTTT. Translated, it gives CASSLWGRAGTEAFF.